These 26 T cell receptor beta chains came from one sample sequenced in a study of T cell responses to AZD1222 COVID-19 vaccine (dated by TCRdb to the early 2020s). The meaning of the sample's time point label: baseline before first vaccination. Library generation was performed with the immunoSEQ multiplex PCR assay. TCRdb retrieved this table from immuneACCESS and kept in-frame rearrangements only. Not all clones are present; in checked studies, unresolved V genes account for under half, and no reason is known for the remainder. This sample is represented by about 130,000 clones; 89% of them were singletons. Of the sample, about 1.6% is held by the ten largest clones. The sequencing here drew on peripheral blood, taken on day 0 of AZD1222 vaccination. The source of these receptors is an adult in good health.

V usage is TRBV7-2 and J usage is TRBJ1-2, with 8 nucleotides matching TRBD1. The germline V gene encodes CDR1 SGHTA and CDR2 FQGNSA. CDR3 size: 17 residues. V was pared by 2 bases and J by 0 bases, with 8 bases of the junction left unmatched. The CDR3 loop is CASSLKSRGPANYGYTF. For the CDR3, the DNA is TGTGCCAGCAGCTTAAAATCCAGGGGGCCAGCTAACTATGGCTACACCTTC.

V gene TRBV9 combines with J gene TRBJ1-1; D perhaps matches TRBD1 (6 bases). Germline V gene data show CDR1 as SGDLS and CDR2 as YYNGEE. V was cut by 0 bases and J by 0 bases, with 9 bases left in between. The CDR3 is 15 amino acids. CDR3 DNA sequence: TGTGCCAGCAGCGTAGGCGGGACAATGAACACTGAAGCTTTCTTT. Protein: CASSVGGTMNTEAFF. Supplemented by reference TRBV9 and TRBJ1-1, the full variable domain reads DSGVTQTPKHLITATGQRVTLRCSPRSGDLSVYWYQQSLDQGLQFLIQYYNGEERAKGNILERFSAQQFPDLHSELNLSSLELGDSALYFCASSVGGTMNTEAFFGQGTRLTVV.

J is TRBJ1-2 and V is TRBV19; no clear D. Trimming pared 3 bases from V and 8 bases from J, leaving 7 bases between. In germline, CDR1 is LNHDA, CDR2 SQIVND (reference sequence). CDR3 size: 11 residues. This CDR3 is CASSIGSGYTF. Here the CDR3 DNA reads TGTGCCAGTAGTATCGGGTCGGGCTACACCTTC.

This chain connects TRBV6-1 to TRBJ1-5; D is undetermined. Germline V CDR1 and CDR2: MNHNS, SASEGT. The CDR3 is 13 amino acids. The V and J ends lost 3 bases and 3 bases respectively, with 6 bases between them. The CDR3 is CASSEQDNQPQHF. DNA for the CDR3: TGTGCCAGCAGTGAGCAAGACAATCAGCCCCAGCATTTT.

This chain uses TRBV28 with TRBJ2-3, with TRBD1 identical over 7 bases. The CDR3 runs to 14 residues. V dropped 6 bases and J dropped 3; count of bases not matched to a gene: 6. CDR1 is MDHEN and CDR2 is SYDVKM in the germline V gene. In DNA, the CDR3 is TGTGCCAGCAGGTTGACAGGGTTAACAGATACGCAGTATTTT. Protein product: CASRLTGLTDTQYF.

This chain joins TRBV18 and TRBJ2-1; TRBD2 agrees at 7 bases. The V and J ends lost 3 bases and 2 bases, in that order; junction bases with no gene match: 1. This CDR3 contains 14 residues. The germline gives CDR1 KGHSH, CDR2 LQKENI. The CDR3 spells CASSPAGAYNEQFF. As DNA, the CDR3 is TGTGCCAGCTCACCGGCGGGGGCCTACAATGAGCAGTTCTTC. Supplemented by reference TRBV18 and TRBJ2-1, the full variable domain reads NAGVMQNPRHLVRRRGQEARLRCSPMKGHSHVYWYRQLPEEGLKFMVYLQKENIIDESGMPKERFSAEFPKEGPSILRIQQVVRGDSAAYFCASSPAGAYNEQFFGPGTRLTVL.

This rearrangement joins TRBV7-3 to TRBJ2-2; 12 bases line up with TRBD2. This CDR3 spans 17 amino acids. The V segment lost 0 bases and the J segment 5 bases; nucleotides outside the gene matches: 4. Looked up from germline, CDR1 is SGHTA and CDR2 is FQGTGA. CDR3 bases: TGTGCCAGCAGCTTAACACTAGCGGGAGGTAAAACCGGGGAGCTGTTTTTT. Its protein product is CASSLTLAGGKTGELFF.

The chain is built from TRBV6-2 or TRBV6-3 and TRBJ2-5; 12 bases are a match to TRBD2. The J segment lost 4 bases and the V segment lost 2 bases, leaving 8 bases of the junction unmatched. This CDR3 has 17 amino acids. Germline V CDR1 and CDR2: MNHEY, SVGEGT. CDR3 DNA: TGTGCCAGCAGTTACACGCGGACTAGCGGGAACCGAGAGACCCAGTACTTC. As protein: CASSYTRTSGNRETQYF.

J is TRBJ2-7 and V is TRBV3-1 (or the pseudogene TRBV3-2), with 7 nucleotides matching TRBD2. The CDR3 covers 15 residues. Looked up from germline, CDR1 is LGHDT and CDR2 is YNNKEL (reference sequence). The V gene end was trimmed by 1 base and the J gene end by 2 bases; junction bases not matched to a gene: 5. Written as DNA, the CDR3 is TGTGCCAGCAGCCAAGGCGTGGGAGGGACCTACGAGCAGTACTTC. The encoded protein is CASSQGVGGTYEQYF.

The chain links TRBV7-9 to TRBJ1-2; D unclear. The CDR3 length is 14 residues. The ends were cut back, 1 base at V and 4 bases at J, with 10 bases in the middle. Germline CDR1 is SEHNR and CDR2 is FQNEAQ (reference sequence). The CDR3 coding sequence is TGTGCCAGCAGCTTAGAAACAGCCCTCTATGGCTACACCTTC. It specifies CASSLETALYGYTF.

This chain joins TRBV9 and TRBJ2-7; D ambiguous. Trimming removed 0 bases from V and 2 bases from J, with 12 bases in between. CDR1 SGDLS and CDR2 YYNGEE come from the germline V gene. The length of the CDR3 is 15 residues. This CDR3 is CASSVDDGAPYEQYF. Here the CDR3 DNA reads TGTGCCAGCAGCGTAGATGATGGAGCCCCCTACGAGCAGTACTTC.

The sample holds one count of this clone. The J gene is TRBJ1-1, the V gene TRBV5-5; D may be TRBD1 (6 bases). The CDR3 is 15 amino acids. CDR1 is SGHKS, CDR2 YYEKEE, per germline (reference sequence). Trimming took off 0 bases at V and 7 bases at J, with 16 bases between the two ends. The CDR3 nucleotides read TGTGCCAGCAGCTTGGACCTCGACAGGACACTTGAAGCTTTCTTT. Its protein is CASSLDLDRTLEAFF.

This CDR3 reads CASSLEARGLNTEAFF. Here the CDR3 DNA reads TGTGCCAGCAGCTTAGAGGCTAGGGGGCTGAACACTGAAGCTTTCTTT. The chain joins TRBV7-8 to TRBJ1-1; the match to TRBD1 covers 7 bases. The germline CDR1 and CDR2 sequences are SGHVS and FQNEAQ. This CDR3 spans 16 amino acids. V lost 1 base, J lost 0 bases, and 5 bases stayed unmatched.

The CDR3: CASRRRASDTDTQYF. For the CDR3, the DNA is TGTGCCAGCAGACGGAGGGCTAGCGACACAGATACGCAGTATTTT. J is TRBJ2-3 and V is TRBV7-6; a possible D gene is TRBD2 (6 bases). V shed 6 bases and J shed 2 bases, with 15 bases lying between them. Looked up from germline, CDR1 is SGHVS and CDR2 is FNYEAQ. This CDR3 has 15 residues.

This clone is labeled medium-sized. The rearrangement joins TRBV6-4 to TRBJ2-1, with TRBD2 matching 9 bases. Germline V gene lookup returns CDR1 MRHNA and CDR2 SNTAGT. The CDR3 spans 15 residues. Germline trimming cut 2 bases from V and 7 bases from J; bases unmatched to any gene: 6. The CDR3 loop is CASSDQAGGNNEQFF. CDR3 DNA: TGTGCCAGCAGTGACCAAGCGGGAGGTAATAATGAGCAGTTCTTC.

This chain uses TRBV20-1 with TRBJ2-3; D is possibly TRBD1 (5 bases). In germline, CDR1 is DFQATT, CDR2 SNEGSKA (reference sequence). The CDR3 contains 11 residues. V dropped 2 bases and J dropped 15 bases, with 15 bases sitting between them. CDR3 residues: CSARTGHAFYF. The DNA of the CDR3 is TGCAGTGCTAGAACCGGACACGCCTTTTATTTT.

The chain uses TRBV5-6 and TRBJ2-6; no clear D gene. The CDR3 is 14 amino acids. Trimming stripped 6 bases from V and 2 bases from J, with 9 bases between. Germline loops: CDR1 SGHDT, CDR2 YYEEEE. In DNA form, the CDR3 reads TGTGCCAGCAAAGAAATTACTGGGGCCAACGTCCTGACTTTC. It is translated as CASKEITGANVLTF.

This clone appeared a single time. V and J are TRBV27 and TRBJ1-5, with D perhaps TRBD1 (5 bases). CDR3 length equals 17 residues. Looked up from germline, CDR1 is MNHEY and CDR2 is SMNVEV (reference sequence). V lost 2 bases and J lost 0, with 14 bases in between. This CDR3 reads CASSLTYRWDSNQPQHF. The CDR3 nucleotides are TGTGCCAGCAGTTTAACTTACAGGTGGGATAGCAATCAGCCCCAGCATTTT.

The chain carries TRBV13 and TRBJ1-6; TRBD1 might be the D (6 bases). Germline loops: CDR1 PRHDT, CDR2 FYEKMQ (reference sequence). This CDR3 spans 17 amino acids. The V end was cut by 3 bases, the J end by 0 bases, with 12 bases between. CDR3 region: CASSFEQGSSYNSPLHF. CDR3 sequence (DNA): TGTGCCAGCAGCTTTGAACAGGGAAGCTCCTATAATTCACCCCTCCACTTT.

This sequence joins TRBV5-6 and TRBJ2-5, with 9 bases lining up with TRBD1. CDR3 length: 13 residues. The germline V gene has CDR1 SGHDT and CDR2 YYEEEE. Trimming cost V 2 bases and J 4 bases; bases outside gene matches: 0. The DNA for the CDR3 is TGTGCCAGCAGCTTACAGGGGGCAGAGACCCAGTACTTC. Its protein product is CASSLQGAETQYF. The entire variable domain, with the rest obtained from reference TRBV5-6 and TRBJ2-5, is as follows: DAGVTQSPTHLIKTRGQQVTLRCSPKSGHDTVSWYQQALGQGPQFIFQYYEEEERQRGNFPDRFSGHQFPNYSSELNVNALLLGDSALYLCASSLQGAETQYFGPGTRLLVL.

This chain uses TRBV7-3 with TRBJ1-2; 7 bases align to TRBD1. CDR3 length: 15 amino acids. The junction had 9 bases not matched to a gene; V was cut back by 5 bases and J by 3 bases. The germline CDR1 and CDR2 sequences are SGHTA and FQGTGA. The CDR3 region has the DNA TGTGCCAGCAGCGCCTCGACAGGGCCCTACTATGGCTACACCTTC. Residues: CASSASTGPYYGYTF.

This sequence joins TRBV24-1 and TRBJ2-1, with 11 bases fitting TRBD1. The V segment lost 0 bases and the J segment 5 bases; nucleotides outside the gene matches: 2. The V gene's germline CDR1 is KGHDR and CDR2 SFDVKD. This CDR3 has 16 residues. The DNA of the CDR3 is TGTGCCACCAGTGATTTGATGGGACAGGGGGACAATGAGCAGTTCTTC. As protein: CATSDLMGQGDNEQFF.

V usage is TRBV12-3 or TRBV12-4 and J usage is TRBJ2-7, with a possible D match to TRBD1 (5 bases). The CDR3 extends over 13 amino acids. The germline V and J ends were trimmed by 5 bases and 3 bases, with 11 bases remaining between them. The CDR3 region has the DNA TGTGCCAGCAGTCTGGGCAGGGACTACGAGCAGTACTTC. Translating gives CASSLGRDYEQYF.

The chain combines TRBV29-1 with TRBJ2-7, with 12 positions matching TRBD2. Trimming cost V 6 bases and J 1 base; bases outside gene matches: 1. The CDR3 spans 13 residues. Germline V CDR1 and CDR2: SQVTM, ANQGSEA. This CDR3 reads CSVGLAGSYEQYF. DNA for the CDR3: TGCAGCGTCGGACTAGCGGGATCCTACGAGCAGTACTTC.

This chain connects TRBV6-5 to TRBJ1-2; tentative D call: TRBD1 (5 bases). V was shortened by 6 bases and J by 4 bases, with 15 bases between the two germline ends. The CDR3 has 14 amino acids. CDR1 is MNHEY, CDR2 SVGAGI, per germline. Here the CDR3 reads CASRKTEDLYGYTF. DNA of the CDR3: TGTGCCAGCAGGAAGACAGAAGACCTCTATGGCTACACCTTC.

V gene TRBV2 combines with J gene TRBJ1-2, with 11 bases lining up with TRBD1. V shed 7 bases, J shed 8 bases, and the junction held 9 bases outside the gene matches. The CDR3 spans 14 residues. Per germline, CDR1 SNHLY and CDR2 FYNNEI. In nucleotides, the CDR3 is TGTGCCAGCACCTCGGACAGGGGGCGAAAGGGCTACACCTTC. Translation gives CASTSDRGRKGYTF.